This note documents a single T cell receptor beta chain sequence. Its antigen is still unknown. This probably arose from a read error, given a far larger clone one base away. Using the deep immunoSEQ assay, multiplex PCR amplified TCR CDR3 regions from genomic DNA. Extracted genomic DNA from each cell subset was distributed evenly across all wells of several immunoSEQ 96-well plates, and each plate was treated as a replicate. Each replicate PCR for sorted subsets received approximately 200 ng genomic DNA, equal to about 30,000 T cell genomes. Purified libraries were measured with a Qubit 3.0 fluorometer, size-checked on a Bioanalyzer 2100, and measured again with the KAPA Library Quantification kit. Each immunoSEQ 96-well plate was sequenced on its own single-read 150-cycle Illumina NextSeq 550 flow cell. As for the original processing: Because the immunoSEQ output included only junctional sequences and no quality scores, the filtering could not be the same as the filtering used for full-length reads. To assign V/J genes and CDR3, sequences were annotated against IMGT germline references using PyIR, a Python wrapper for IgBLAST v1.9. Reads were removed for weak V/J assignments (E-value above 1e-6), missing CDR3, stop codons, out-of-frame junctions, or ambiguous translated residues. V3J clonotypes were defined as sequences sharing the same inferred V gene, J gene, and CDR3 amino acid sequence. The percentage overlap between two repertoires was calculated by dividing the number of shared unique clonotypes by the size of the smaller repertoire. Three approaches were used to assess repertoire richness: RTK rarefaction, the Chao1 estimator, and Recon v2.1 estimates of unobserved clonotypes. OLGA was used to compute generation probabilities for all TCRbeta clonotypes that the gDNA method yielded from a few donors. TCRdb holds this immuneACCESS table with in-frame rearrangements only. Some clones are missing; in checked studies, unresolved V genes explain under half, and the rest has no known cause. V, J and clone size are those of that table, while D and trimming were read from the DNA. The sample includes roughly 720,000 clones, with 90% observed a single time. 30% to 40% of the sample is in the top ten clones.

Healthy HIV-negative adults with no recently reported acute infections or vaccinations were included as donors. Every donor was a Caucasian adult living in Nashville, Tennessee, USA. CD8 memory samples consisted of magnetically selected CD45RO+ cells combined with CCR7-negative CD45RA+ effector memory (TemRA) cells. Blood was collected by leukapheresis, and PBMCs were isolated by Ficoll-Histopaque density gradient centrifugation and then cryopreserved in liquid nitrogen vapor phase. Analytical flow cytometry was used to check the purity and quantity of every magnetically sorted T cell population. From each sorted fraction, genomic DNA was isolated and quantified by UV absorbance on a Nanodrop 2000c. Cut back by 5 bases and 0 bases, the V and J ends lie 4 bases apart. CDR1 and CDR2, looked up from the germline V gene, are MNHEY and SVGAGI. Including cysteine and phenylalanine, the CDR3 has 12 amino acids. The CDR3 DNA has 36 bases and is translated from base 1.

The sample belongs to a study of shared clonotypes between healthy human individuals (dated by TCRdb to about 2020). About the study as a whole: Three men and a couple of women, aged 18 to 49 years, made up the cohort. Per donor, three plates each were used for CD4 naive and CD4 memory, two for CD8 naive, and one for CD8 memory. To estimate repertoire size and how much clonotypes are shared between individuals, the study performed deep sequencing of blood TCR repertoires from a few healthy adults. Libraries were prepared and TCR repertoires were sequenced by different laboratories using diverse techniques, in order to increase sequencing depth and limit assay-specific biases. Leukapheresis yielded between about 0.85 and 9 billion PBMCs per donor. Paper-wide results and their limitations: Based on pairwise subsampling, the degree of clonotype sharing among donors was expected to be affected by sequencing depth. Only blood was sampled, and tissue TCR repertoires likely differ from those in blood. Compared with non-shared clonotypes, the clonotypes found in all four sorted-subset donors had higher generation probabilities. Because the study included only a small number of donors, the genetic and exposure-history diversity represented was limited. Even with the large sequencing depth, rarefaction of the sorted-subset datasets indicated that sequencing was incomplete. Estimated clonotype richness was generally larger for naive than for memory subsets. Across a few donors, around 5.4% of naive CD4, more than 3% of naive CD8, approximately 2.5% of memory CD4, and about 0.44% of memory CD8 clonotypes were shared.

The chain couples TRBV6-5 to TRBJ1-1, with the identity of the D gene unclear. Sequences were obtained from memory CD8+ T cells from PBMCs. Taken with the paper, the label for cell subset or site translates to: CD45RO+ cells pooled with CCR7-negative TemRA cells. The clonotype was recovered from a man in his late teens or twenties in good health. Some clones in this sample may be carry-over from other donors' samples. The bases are TGTGCCAGCAGTCATATGAACACTGAAGCTTTCTTT. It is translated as CASSHMNTEAFF.